The clone carrying this TCR beta chain was detected a few times. Its matching antigen is unknown. This sample was included in a study of T cells after yellow fever vaccination. TCRdb redid the calling of the 5' RACE reads with MiXCR, one entry per CDR3 protein. Of 450,000 to 650,000 distinct CDR3 sequences listed, approximately 12% are singletons. With V trimmed by 10 bases and J by 4 bases, 4 bases remained unmatched. Per the germline V gene, CDR1 is MNHNS and CDR2 is SASEGT. The CDR3 has 13 amino acids. Study-wide results and limits: Overlap between CD4 and CD8 compartments was detected for a small share of clonotypes.

The chain uses TRBV6-1 and TRBJ2-7; TRBD2 matches 13 bases. Sequenced material: PBMCs, taken on the day of the yellow fever booster vaccination. The origin of this receptor is a man aged 30 to 45 who received the YFV17D yellow fever vaccine. This CDR3 reads CATGTSGMYEQYF. The CDR3 DNA is TGTGCCACCGGGACTAGCGGGATGTACGAGCAGTACTTC.